A single sample is the source of the 5 T cell receptor beta chains below, sequenced in a study of blood T cell repertoires in COVID-19. Sequencing was performed with immunoSEQ multiplex PCR; in TCRdb, only in-frame clones are kept and a portion is missing. The table has more than 95,000 clones, 82% seen once. Sample: peripheral blood. Every receptor here comes from a man in his fifties or sixties with acute or convalescent COVID-19.

The rearrangement uses TRBV7-3 and TRBJ1-4; 9 bases map to TRBD1. CDR3 size: 17 residues. The V and J ends lost 5 bases and 8 bases, in that order; junction bases with no gene match: 15. The germline gives CDR1 SGHTA, CDR2 FQGTGA. The CDR3 nucleotides are TGTGCCAGCAGCCCCGGGACAGGGCTGGGTGGCGAAGAAAAACTGTTTTTT. Translation: CASSPGTGLGGEEKLFF.

The gene calls are TRBV6-5 and TRBJ2-7; D may be TRBD2 (6 bases). Germline V lookup: CDR1 MNHEY, CDR2 SVGAGI. Trimming stripped 2 bases from V and 5 bases from J, with 13 bases between. The CDR3 is 14 amino acids. The CDR3 loop is CASSYGLSSNEQYF. The CDR3 bases are TGTGCCAGCAGTTACGGACTATCCAGCAACGAGCAGTACTTC.

The CDR3 reads CASSLAGSNTIYF. DNA of the CDR3: TGTGCCAGCAGCTTAGCTGGGAGTAACACCATATATTTT. The chain couples TRBV7-9 to TRBJ1-3; D unclear. V was pared by 0 bases and J by 7 bases, with 7 bases between. The CDR3 contains 13 residues. Per the germline V gene, CDR1 is SEHNR and CDR2 is FQNEAQ (reference sequence).

The chain employs TRBV7-2 and TRBJ1-4; 9 bases are a match to TRBD1. Germline V gene sequence: CDR1 SGHTA, CDR2 FQGNSA. V was pared by 3 bases and J by 8 bases, with 7 bases of the junction left unmatched. The CDR3 covers 15 residues. The CDR3, as DNA: TGTGCCAGCAGCTTCCTACAGGGGGCGGACGAAAAACTGTTTTTT. This translates into CASSFLQGADEKLFF. The full variable domain, completed using reference TRBV7-2 and TRBJ1-4, is GAGVSQSPSNKVTEKGKDVELRCDPISGHTALYWYRQSLGQGLEFLIYFQGNSAPDKSGLPSDRFSAERTGGSVSTLTIQRTQQEDSAVYLCASSFLQGADEKLFFGSGTQLSVL.

V and J are TRBV10-3 and TRBJ2-3; 8 nucleotides agree with TRBD1. The CDR3 is 14 residues long. The V gene's germline CDR1 is ENHRY and CDR2 SYGVKD. After removal of 4 bases from V and 4 bases from J, the junction contained 4 bases not matched to a gene. CDR3 coding DNA: TGTGCCATCAGTGGGGACAGGAGCTCAGATACGCAGTATTTT. It yields the protein CAISGDRSSDTQYF.